This T cell receptor (beta chain) originates from a study of spatial heterogeneity in lung cancer. Study-wide context: More beta-chain than alpha-chain sequences were consistently detected. For the average unique TCR and UMI combination, more than eight occurrences appeared in raw reads.

The time point was: sample taken at primary tumor resection. Whole RNA came from tumor, nontumor lung or frozen PBMC and was sequenced without being sorted. V lost 1 base and J lost 7; bases outside the gene matches: 4. Germline V gene lookup returns CDR1 SGHKS and CDR2 YYEKEE (reference sequence). CDR3 length: 14 amino acids. Carried by each TCR cDNA molecule was a unique molecular identifier. TCRdb called the 5' RACE reads again in MiXCR, with one record for every CDR3 protein. The table has under 30,000 distinct CDR3 sequences, about 4.7% seen once. The sample holds many counts of this clonotype. The origin of this receptor is a male donor with early-stage non-small cell lung cancer. The chain couples TRBV5-5 to TRBJ1-5; TRBD1 matches 8 bases. Here the sequenced sample was PBMCs, taken at surgery. CDR3 in amino acids: CASSLYRGGQPQHF. Here the CDR3 DNA reads TGTGCCAGCAGCTTGTACAGGGGGGGACAGCCCCAGCATTTT. Together with reference TRBV5-5 and TRBJ1-5, the CDR3 gives the full variable domain: DAGVTQSPTHLIKTRGQQVTLRCSPISGHKSVSWYQQVLGQGPQFIFQYYEKEERGRGNFPDRFSARQFPNYSSELNVNALLLGDSALYLCASSLYRGGQPQHFGDGTRLSIL.